The entry below describes one T cell receptor (beta chain). Its antigen is unidentified. Only in-frame clones appear in the TCRdb table, and some are missing; sequencing was by immunoSEQ multiplex PCR. The sample includes around 100,000 clones, roughly nine tenths of them seen just once. The data derive from a study of siplizumab effects on memory and regulatory T cells. The V segment lost 0 bases and the J segment 8 bases; nucleotides outside the gene matches: 8. The CDR3 runs to 16 residues. Germline CDR1 reads KGHSH; CDR2 reads LQKENI. Broader study findings: Alloreactive sequences tracing back to unstimulated CD4+ memory cells were significantly reduced by siplizumab. The authors could not assign a naive or memory phenotype to roughly 75-97% of proliferating CD4+ or CD8+ clones.

Sequencing used Tregs sorted from blood. This clonotype was obtained from a human donor in good health. This chain connects TRBV18 to TRBJ2-1; 9 nucleotides match TRBD2. The CDR3 sequence is CASSPPSSGRRDEQFF. DNA for the CDR3: TGTGCCAGCTCACCACCGTCCAGCGGGAGGCGTGATGAGCAGTTCTTC.